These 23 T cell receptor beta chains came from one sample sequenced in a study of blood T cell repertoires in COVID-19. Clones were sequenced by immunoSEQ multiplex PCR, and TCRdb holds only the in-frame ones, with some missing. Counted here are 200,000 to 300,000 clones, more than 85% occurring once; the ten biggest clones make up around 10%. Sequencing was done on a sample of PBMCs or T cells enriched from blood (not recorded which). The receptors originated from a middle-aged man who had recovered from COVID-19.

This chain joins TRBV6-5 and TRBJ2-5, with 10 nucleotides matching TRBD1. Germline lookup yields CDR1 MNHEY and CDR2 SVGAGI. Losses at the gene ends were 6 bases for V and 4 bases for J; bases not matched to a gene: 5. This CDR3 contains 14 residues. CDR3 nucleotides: TGTGCCAGCAGCGAGACAGGGGGCGCAGAGACCCAGTACTTC. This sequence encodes CASSETGGAETQYF.

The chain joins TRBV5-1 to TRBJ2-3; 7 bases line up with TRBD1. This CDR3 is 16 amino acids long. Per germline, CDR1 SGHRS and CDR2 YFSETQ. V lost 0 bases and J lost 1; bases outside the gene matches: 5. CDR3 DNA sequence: TGCGCCAGCAGCTTGGCCGGCGACAGGGGCACAGATACGCAGTATTTT. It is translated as CASSLAGDRGTDTQYF.

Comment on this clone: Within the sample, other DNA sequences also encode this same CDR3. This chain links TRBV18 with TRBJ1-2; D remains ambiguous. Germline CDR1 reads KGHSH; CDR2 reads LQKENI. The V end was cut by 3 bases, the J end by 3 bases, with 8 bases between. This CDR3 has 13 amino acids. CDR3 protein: CASSPSGDYGYTF. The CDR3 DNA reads TGTGCCAGCTCACCTTCCGGGGACTATGGCTACACCTTC. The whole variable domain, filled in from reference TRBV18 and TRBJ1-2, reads NAGVMQNPRHLVRRRGQEARLRCSPMKGHSHVYWYRQLPEEGLKFMVYLQKENIIDESGMPKERFSAEFPKEGPSILRIQQVVRGDSAAYFCASSPSGDYGYTFGSGTRLTVV.

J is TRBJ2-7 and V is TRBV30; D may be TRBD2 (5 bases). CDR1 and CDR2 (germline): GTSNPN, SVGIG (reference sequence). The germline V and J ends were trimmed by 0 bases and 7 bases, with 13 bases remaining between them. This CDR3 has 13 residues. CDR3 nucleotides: TGTGCCTGGAGTGTACAGAGGGCAGTGGAGCAGTACTTC. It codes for CAWSVQRAVEQYF.

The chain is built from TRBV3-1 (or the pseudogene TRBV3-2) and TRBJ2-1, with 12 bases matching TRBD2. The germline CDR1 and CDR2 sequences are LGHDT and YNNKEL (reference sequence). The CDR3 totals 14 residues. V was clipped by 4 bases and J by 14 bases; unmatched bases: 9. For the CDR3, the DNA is TGTGCCAGCAGCCCCACACCGAGGACTAGCGGGGAGTTCTTC. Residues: CASSPTPRTSGEFF.

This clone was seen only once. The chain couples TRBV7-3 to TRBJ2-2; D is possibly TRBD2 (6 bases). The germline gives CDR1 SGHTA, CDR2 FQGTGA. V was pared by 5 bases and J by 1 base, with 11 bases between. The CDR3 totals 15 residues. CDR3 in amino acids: CASSRNGGNTGELFF. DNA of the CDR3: TGTGCCAGCAGCCGGAACGGGGGGAACACCGGGGAGCTGTTTTTT.

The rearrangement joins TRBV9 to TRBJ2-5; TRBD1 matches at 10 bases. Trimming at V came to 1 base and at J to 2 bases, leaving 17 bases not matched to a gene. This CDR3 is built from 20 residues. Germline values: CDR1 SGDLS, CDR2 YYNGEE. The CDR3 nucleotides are TGTGCCAGCAGCGTACTATACCGGGACAGGGGCCCTTTGGGACAAGAGACCCAGTACTTC. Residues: CASSVLYRDRGPLGQETQYF.

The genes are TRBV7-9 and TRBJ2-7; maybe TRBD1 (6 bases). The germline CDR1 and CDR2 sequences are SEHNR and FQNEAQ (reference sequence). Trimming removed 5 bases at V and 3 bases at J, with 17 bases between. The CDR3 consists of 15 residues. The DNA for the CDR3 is TGTGCCAGCAGCCCAGTGGCAGGGGAGTACTACGAGCAGTACTTC. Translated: CASSPVAGEYYEQYF.

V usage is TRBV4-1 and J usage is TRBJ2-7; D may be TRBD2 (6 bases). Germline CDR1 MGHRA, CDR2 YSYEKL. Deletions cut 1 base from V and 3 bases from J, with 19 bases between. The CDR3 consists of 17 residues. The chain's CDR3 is CASSQAPPRGISYEQYF. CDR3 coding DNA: TGCGCCAGCAGCCAAGCCCCCCCGCGCGGGATCAGCTACGAGCAGTACTTC.

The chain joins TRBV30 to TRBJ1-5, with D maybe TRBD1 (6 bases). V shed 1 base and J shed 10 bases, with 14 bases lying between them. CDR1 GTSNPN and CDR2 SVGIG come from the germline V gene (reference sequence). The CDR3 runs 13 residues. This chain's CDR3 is CAWSGGPRIPQHF. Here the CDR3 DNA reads TGTGCCTGGAGTGGGGGGCCACGGATCCCCCAGCATTTT.

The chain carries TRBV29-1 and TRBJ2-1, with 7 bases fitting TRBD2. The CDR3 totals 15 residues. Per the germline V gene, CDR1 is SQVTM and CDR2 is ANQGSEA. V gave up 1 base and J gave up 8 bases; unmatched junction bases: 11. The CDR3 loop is CSVEATRGIGDEQFF. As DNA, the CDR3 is TGCAGCGTTGAAGCAACGCGGGGGATAGGGGATGAGCAGTTCTTC.

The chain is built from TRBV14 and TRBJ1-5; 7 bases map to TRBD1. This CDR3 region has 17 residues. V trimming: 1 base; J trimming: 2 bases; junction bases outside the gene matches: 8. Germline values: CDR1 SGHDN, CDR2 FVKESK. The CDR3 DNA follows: TGTGCCAGCAGCCAAGTAAGTCGGACAGGACGCAATCAGCCCCAGCATTTT. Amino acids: CASSQVSRTGRNQPQHF.

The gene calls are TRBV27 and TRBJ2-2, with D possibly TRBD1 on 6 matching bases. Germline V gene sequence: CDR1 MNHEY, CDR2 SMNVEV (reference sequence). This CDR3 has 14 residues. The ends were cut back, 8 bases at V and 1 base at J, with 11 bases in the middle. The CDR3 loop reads CASQPGQNTGELFF. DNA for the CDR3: TGTGCCAGCCAGCCGGGACAGAACACCGGGGAGCTGTTTTTT.

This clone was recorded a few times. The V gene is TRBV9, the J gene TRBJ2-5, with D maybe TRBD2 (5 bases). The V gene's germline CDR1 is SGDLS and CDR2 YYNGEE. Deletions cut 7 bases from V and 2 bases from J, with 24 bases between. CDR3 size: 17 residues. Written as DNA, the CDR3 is TGTGCCAGCCGGTTTTTTGGCGTTGGGGAGAGTCAAGAGACCCAGTACTTC. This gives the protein CASRFFGVGESQETQYF.

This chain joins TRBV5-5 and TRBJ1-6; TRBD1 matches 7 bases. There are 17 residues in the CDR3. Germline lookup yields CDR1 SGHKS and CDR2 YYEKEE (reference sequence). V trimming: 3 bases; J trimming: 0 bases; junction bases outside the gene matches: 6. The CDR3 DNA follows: TGTGCCAGCAGCTACCAAGGGGGCGCCTCCTATAATTCACCCCTCCACTTT. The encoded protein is CASSYQGGASYNSPLHF.

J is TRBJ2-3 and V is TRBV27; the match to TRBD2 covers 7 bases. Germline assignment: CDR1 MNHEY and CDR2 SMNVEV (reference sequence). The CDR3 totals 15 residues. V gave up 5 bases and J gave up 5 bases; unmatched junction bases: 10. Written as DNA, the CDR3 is TGTGCCAGCAGTCGTTGGGGGGGTTTTCGAGATACGCAGTATTTT. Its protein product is CASSRWGGFRDTQYF.

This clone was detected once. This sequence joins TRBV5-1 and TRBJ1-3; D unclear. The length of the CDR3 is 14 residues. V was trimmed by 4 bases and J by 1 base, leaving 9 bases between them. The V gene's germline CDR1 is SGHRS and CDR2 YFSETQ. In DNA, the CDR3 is TGCGCCAGCAGCAGCGCTACTTCTGGAAACACCATATATTTT. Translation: CASSSATSGNTIYF.

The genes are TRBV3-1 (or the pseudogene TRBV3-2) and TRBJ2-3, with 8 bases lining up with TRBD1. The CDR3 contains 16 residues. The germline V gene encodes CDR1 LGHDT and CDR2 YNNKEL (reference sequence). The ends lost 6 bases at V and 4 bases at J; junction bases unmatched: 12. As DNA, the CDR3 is TGTGCCAGCAGAGGTCTGGGCAGGGGGCCCCCAGATACGCAGTATTTT. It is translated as CASRGLGRGPPDTQYF.

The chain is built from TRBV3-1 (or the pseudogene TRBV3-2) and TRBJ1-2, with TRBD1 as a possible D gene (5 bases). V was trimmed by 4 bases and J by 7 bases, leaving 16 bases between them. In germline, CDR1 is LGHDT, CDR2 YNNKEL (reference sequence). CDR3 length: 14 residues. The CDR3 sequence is CASSLRSGILGYTF. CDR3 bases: TGTGCCAGCAGCCTTCGGTCAGGGATCCTTGGCTACACCTTC.

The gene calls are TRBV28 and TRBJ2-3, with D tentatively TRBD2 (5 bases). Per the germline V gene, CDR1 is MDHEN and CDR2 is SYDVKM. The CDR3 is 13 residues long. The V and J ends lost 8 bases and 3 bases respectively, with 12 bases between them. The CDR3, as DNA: TGTGCCAGCGGGCCGCCGGGAACAGATACGCAGTATTTT. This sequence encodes CASGPPGTDTQYF.

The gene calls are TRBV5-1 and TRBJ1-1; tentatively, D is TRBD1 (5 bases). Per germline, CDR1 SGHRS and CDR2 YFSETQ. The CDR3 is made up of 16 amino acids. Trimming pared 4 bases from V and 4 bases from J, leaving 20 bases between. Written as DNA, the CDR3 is TGCGCCAGCAGCCCGTCACGGGCGGGGCTCGGCACTGAAGCTTTCTTT. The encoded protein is CASSPSRAGLGTEAFF.

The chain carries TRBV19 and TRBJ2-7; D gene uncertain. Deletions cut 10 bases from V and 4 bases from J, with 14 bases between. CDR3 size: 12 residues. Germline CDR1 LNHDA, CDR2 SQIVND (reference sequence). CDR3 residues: CAKWRQPYEQYF. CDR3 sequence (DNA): TGTGCCAAATGGCGGCAACCTTACGAGCAGTACTTC.

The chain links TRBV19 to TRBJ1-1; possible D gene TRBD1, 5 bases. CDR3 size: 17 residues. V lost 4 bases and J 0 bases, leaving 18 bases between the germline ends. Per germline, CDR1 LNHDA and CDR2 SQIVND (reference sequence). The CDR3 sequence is CASSRRGGRGMNTEAFF. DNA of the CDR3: TGTGCCAGTAGTAGGAGGGGTGGCCGAGGTATGAACACTGAAGCTTTCTTT. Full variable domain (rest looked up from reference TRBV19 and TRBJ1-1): DGGITQSPKYLFRKEGQNVTLSCEQNLNHDAMYWYRQDPGQGLRLIYYSQIVNDFQKGDIAEGYSVSREKKESFPLTVTSAQKNPTAFYLCASSRRGGRGMNTEAFFGQGTRLTVV.